What follows are 18 T cell receptor beta chains derived from one specimen sequenced in a study of T cell repertoires in cytomegalovirus infection (dated by TCRdb to about 2019). No cognate antigen is known for these TCRs. The reads were generated on an Illumina HiSeq 1500. Using fastp trimming at Q25 and MiXCR clonotype assembly, TCRdb reanalyzed the public sequencing data and kept in-frame beta chains. CDR3 protein duplicates are merged, each entry listing the most common genes and DNA. The sample contains about 570,000 distinct CDR3 sequences, roughly 43% of them found a single time. Around 46% of the sample belongs to the ten largest clones. The sample's treatment or condition label, decoded: in vitro stimulation with specific CMV peptide epitopes to enrich CMV-specific T cells. Sample: cultured PBMCs, taken from culture after CMV antigen stimulation. All receptors come from a human donor in good health (CMV status not recorded). Some clones in this sample may be carry-over from other donors' samples.

J is TRBJ1-1 and V is TRBV5-1, with D possibly being TRBD1 (5 bases). Germline values: CDR1 SGHRS, CDR2 YFSETQ. V gave up 7 bases and J gave up 5 bases, with 18 bases separating them. The CDR3 totals 14 residues. CDR3 sequence reads: CASSGGALGTEAFF. The CDR3 DNA follows: TGCGCCAGCTCTGGAGGGGCACTGGGTACTGAAGCTTTCTTT. The full variable domain, with the rest looked up from reference TRBV5-1 and TRBJ1-1, is KAGVTQTPRYLIKTRGQQVTLSCSPISGHRSVSWYQQTPGQGLQFLFEYFSETQRNKGNFPGRFSGRQFSNSRSEMNVSTLELGDSALYLCASSGGALGTEAFFGQGTRLTVV.

The chain links TRBV28 to TRBJ2-1; 7 bases are a match to TRBD1. TRBJ2-7 explains the end of the DNA better; the J call may be wrong. The CDR3 contains 15 residues. CDR1 and CDR2 from the germline V gene are MDHEN and SYDVKM. The CDR3 DNA reads as TGTGCCAGCAGCTCGACAGGGATCTCCTACAATGAGCAGTACTTC. Amino acid sequence: CASSSTGISYNEQYF.

The CDR3 DNA is TGTGCCAGCAGCCCCCCCCCCGACAGGTGGAACACCGGGGAGCTGTTTTTT. Amino acid sequence: CASSPPPDRWNTGELFF. This chain connects TRBV2 to TRBJ2-2; D might be TRBD1 (6 bases). The V end lost 6 bases, the J end lost 1 base, and 18 bases lay between the germline ends. The CDR3 is 17 amino acids. Germline CDR1 SNHLY, CDR2 FYNNEI.

The V call is TRBV7-9, the J call TRBJ1-2; tentatively, D is TRBD1 (6 bases). This CDR3 has 13 amino acids. Per the germline V gene, CDR1 is SEHNR and CDR2 is FQNEAQ (reference sequence). Trimming shortened V by 5 bases and J by 11 bases, and 18 bases separated the two germline ends. DNA of the CDR3: TGTGCCAGCAGCCCCCCTGGGGGGGGGCGGTACACCTTC. It specifies CASSPPGGGRYTF.

The chain combines TRBV4-1 with TRBJ2-3; 10 nucleotides agree with TRBD2. Germline V gene sequence: CDR1 MGHRA, CDR2 YSYEKL. The CDR3 sequence is 17 residues long. J gave up 5 bases and V 0 bases, and 8 bases lay outside the gene matches. Here the CDR3 reads CASSQDSLAGDIDTQYF. CDR3 coding DNA: TGCGCCAGCAGCCAAGATTCGCTAGCGGGAGACATAGATACGCAGTATTTT.

This clonotype appeared a few times. The rearrangement links TRBV4-3 to TRBJ2-3; D remains ambiguous. Germline V lookup: CDR1 LGHNA, CDR2 YSLEER. V gave up 0 bases and J gave up 1 base, with 5 bases separating them. The CDR3 loop spans 14 amino acids. CDR3 nucleotides: TGCGCCAGCAGCCAAGATTGGGGCACAGATACGCAGTATTTT. Its protein product is CASSQDWGTDTQYF.

This chain uses TRBV19 with TRBJ1-2; a possible D gene is TRBD1 (6 bases). CDR3 size: 11 residues. The germline V gene has CDR1 LNHDA and CDR2 SQIVND (reference sequence). V shed 8 bases and J shed 13 bases, with 17 bases lying between them. This chain's CDR3 is CASDRGGTATF. The CDR3 bases are TGTGCCAGTGATAGAGGGGGAACAGCCACCTTC.

V and J are TRBV4-1 and TRBJ1-6; D not resolved. The V and J ends lost 0 bases and 9 bases respectively, with 6 bases between them. The CDR3 consists of 13 residues. In germline, CDR1 is MGHRA, CDR2 YSYEKL. The CDR3: CASSQDTFSPLHF. The CDR3 nucleotides are TGCGCCAGCAGCCAAGATACGTTTTCACCCCTCCACTTT.

This clonotype turned up a few times. The chain has TRBV2 and TRBJ1-4; D call uncertain. Trimming removed 9 bases from V and 0 bases from J, with 8 bases in between. The CDR3 is made up of 13 amino acids. Germline V CDR1 and CDR2: SNHLY, FYNNEI. CDR3 amino acids: CARRGATNEKLFF. The CDR3 DNA follows: TGTGCCAGAAGAGGTGCAACTAATGAAAAACTGTTTTTT.

This chain links TRBV2 with TRBJ1-5, with a weak D call TRBD1 (6 bases). Germline values: CDR1 SNHLY, CDR2 FYNNEI. The CDR3 is 13 residues long. With 11 bases removed from V and 2 bases from J, the gap between germline ends came to 13 bases. The CDR3 loop reads CAGGDMGNQPQHF. In nucleotides, the CDR3 is TGTGCCGGGGGGGACATGGGCAATCAGCCCCAGCATTTT.

This rearrangement joins TRBV20-1 to TRBJ2-7; D is ambiguous. The CDR3 sequence is 12 residues long. Trimming pared 3 bases from V and 1 base from J, leaving 7 bases between. Per the germline V gene, CDR1 is DFQATT and CDR2 is SNEGSKA (reference sequence). The CDR3 region has the DNA TGCAGTGCTAGGAGCCCGTCCTACGAGCAGTACTTC. It is translated as CSARSPSYEQYF.

This clonotype has more than one count but fewer than ten. The gene calls are TRBV27 and TRBJ1-4; 11 nucleotides agree with TRBD1. V shed 2 bases, J shed 7 bases, and the junction held 3 bases outside the gene matches. The CDR3 covers 15 residues. Per the germline V gene, CDR1 is MNHEY and CDR2 is SMNVEV (reference sequence). The CDR3 nucleotides are TGTGCCAGCAGTTTAAAGGGGACAGGGGGTGAAAAACTGTTTTTT. It encodes CASSLKGTGGEKLFF.

This clonotype was seen a few times. The rearrangement uses TRBV7-4 and TRBJ2-7; D is undetermined. This CDR3 has 15 amino acids. Germline CDR1 reads SGHVT; CDR2 reads SQSDAQ. V was cut by 2 bases and J by 2 bases, with 13 bases left in between. CDR3 protein: CASSLKGPYPYEQYF. Written as DNA, the CDR3 is TGTGCCAGCAGCTTAAAAGGCCCCTACCCCTACGAGCAGTACTTC.

This sequence joins TRBV5-1 and TRBJ2-1, with TRBD1 matching 11 bases. The V and J ends lost 8 bases and 8 bases, in that order; junction bases with no gene match: 9. This CDR3 comprises 14 residues. The germline V gene has CDR1 SGHRS and CDR2 YFSETQ. The DNA for the CDR3 is TGCGCCAGTCACCGGGACAGGGGGATCGATGAGCAGTTCTTC. This encodes CASHRDRGIDEQFF.

This clonotype was observed a few times. The chain couples TRBV29-1 to TRBJ2-7; weak D call: TRBD2 (7 bases). Deletions cut 5 bases from V and 5 bases from J, with 22 bases between. CDR3 size: 15 residues. Germline V lookup: CDR1 SQVTM, CDR2 ANQGSEA. In DNA form, the CDR3 reads TGCAGCGTTTTAGGGAGGGGGGGATATGGCGACGAGCAGTACTTC. Translated, it gives CSVLGRGGYGDEQYF.

V is TRBV5-6 and J is TRBJ2-3, with a possible D match to TRBD2 (6 bases). Between the trimmed V and J ends, which lost 6 bases and 0 bases, there was a span of 17 bases. Germline CDR1 SGHDT, CDR2 YYEEEE. CDR3 length equals 16 residues. For the CDR3, the DNA is TGTGCCAGCACCGCCCTGGGGGGTACTAGCACAGATACGCAGTATTTT. As protein: CASTALGGTSTDTQYF.

The CDR3 is CASSLVGGARSGTQYF. DNA of the CDR3: TGTGCCAGCAGCTTAGTTGGGGGGGCCCGGTCGGGGACCCAGTACTTC. The rearrangement links TRBV11-2 to TRBJ2-5, with D perhaps TRBD2 (7 bases). The CDR3 runs to 16 residues. In germline, CDR1 is SGHAT, CDR2 FQNNGV. Trimming removed 1 base from V and 7 bases from J, with 19 bases in between.

The chain uses TRBV7-8 and TRBJ2-1; TRBD1 aligns across 7 bases. CDR3 length equals 14 residues. J gave up 7 bases and V 3 bases, and 6 bases lay outside the gene matches. Germline values: CDR1 SGHVS, CDR2 FQNEAQ. In DNA, the CDR3 is TGTGCCAGCAGCTTGACAGGGATGTTGAATGAGCAGTTCTTC. This sequence encodes CASSLTGMLNEQFF.